These 6 T cell receptor beta chains originate from one sample sequenced in a study of blood T cells in healthy people across ages. Primers used in a second PCR of about 6 to 11 cycles were a sample-barcoded 5' primer and a J-beta primer mix. TCRdb ran MiXCR on the 5' RACE reads and lists one entry per CDR3 protein. The sample has some 800,000 distinct CDR3 sequences, around two fifths seen once. The sample was blood. The receptor set was obtained from a man aged 55 to 69 in good health.

The chain links TRBV29-1 to TRBJ1-1; weak D call: TRBD1 (6 bases). Germline-derived CDR1 and CDR2 are SQVTM and ANQGSEA. Trimming took off 4 bases at V and 11 bases at J, with 20 bases between the two ends. The CDR3 is made up of 13 amino acids. The CDR3 protein is CSVALSDRLAAFF. The CDR3 DNA is TGCAGCGTTGCCCTATCGGACAGATTGGCGGCTTTCTTT.

In DNA form, the CDR3 reads TGTGCCAGCAGTTTAGGGCGCGGGGGGCCCCACGAGCAGTACTTC. It specifies CASSLGRGGPHEQYF. The V and J genes are TRBV27 and TRBJ2-7; TRBD2 aligns across 8 bases. Per the germline V gene, CDR1 is MNHEY and CDR2 is SMNVEV (reference sequence). Trimming cost V 2 bases and J 5 bases; bases outside gene matches: 8. CDR3 size: 15 residues.

The chain carries TRBV7-2 and TRBJ2-4, with TRBD1 matching 8 bases. This CDR3 region has 16 residues. The germline gives CDR1 SGHTA, CDR2 FQGNSA. J gave up 1 base and V 5 bases, and 7 bases lay outside the gene matches. The CDR3, as DNA: TGTGCCAGCAGCCCAGGGGGCTTCTTCGCCAAAAACATTCAGTACTTC. Encoded protein: CASSPGGFFAKNIQYF.

The genes are TRBV12-5 and TRBJ2-7, with a weak D call TRBD2 (5 bases). V lost 3 bases to trimming and J lost 3 bases, with 18 bases between them. Germline CDR1 reads LGHNT; CDR2 reads FRNRAP. The CDR3 is made up of 16 amino acids. The CDR3 DNA is TGTGCTAGTGGTTTCTACCTGACTCACCGGGACTACGAGCAGTACTTC. Protein product: CASGFYLTHRDYEQYF.

This clonotype was seen a handful of times. The chain employs TRBV20-1 and TRBJ2-1, with TRBD2 matching over 15 bases. From germline, CDR1 is DFQATT and CDR2 SNEGSKA (reference sequence). CDR3 size: 18 residues. J lost 3 bases, V lost 2 bases, and 8 bases had no gene match. The CDR3 DNA reads as TGCAGTGCTAGAAAGGGACTAGCGGGGGGAAACCTCTACAATGAGCAGTTCTTC. This encodes CSARKGLAGGNLYNEQFF.

The V call is TRBV28, the J call TRBJ1-3; D may be TRBD1 (6 bases). The CDR3 length is 15 residues. The V end lost 6 bases, the J end lost 0 bases, and 12 bases lay between the germline ends. Germline values: CDR1 MDHEN, CDR2 SYDVKM. CDR3 in amino acids: CASRKDSFSGNTIYF. CDR3 nucleotides: TGTGCCAGCAGGAAGGACAGCTTCTCTGGAAACACCATATATTTT. The full variable domain, in which reference TRBV28 and TRBJ1-3 provide the parts outside the CDR3, is DVKVTQSSRYLVKRTGEKVFLECVQDMDHENMFWYRQDPGLGLRLIYFSYDVKMKEKGDIPEGYSVSREKKERFSLILESASTNQTSMYLCASRKDSFSGNTIYFGEGSWLTVV.